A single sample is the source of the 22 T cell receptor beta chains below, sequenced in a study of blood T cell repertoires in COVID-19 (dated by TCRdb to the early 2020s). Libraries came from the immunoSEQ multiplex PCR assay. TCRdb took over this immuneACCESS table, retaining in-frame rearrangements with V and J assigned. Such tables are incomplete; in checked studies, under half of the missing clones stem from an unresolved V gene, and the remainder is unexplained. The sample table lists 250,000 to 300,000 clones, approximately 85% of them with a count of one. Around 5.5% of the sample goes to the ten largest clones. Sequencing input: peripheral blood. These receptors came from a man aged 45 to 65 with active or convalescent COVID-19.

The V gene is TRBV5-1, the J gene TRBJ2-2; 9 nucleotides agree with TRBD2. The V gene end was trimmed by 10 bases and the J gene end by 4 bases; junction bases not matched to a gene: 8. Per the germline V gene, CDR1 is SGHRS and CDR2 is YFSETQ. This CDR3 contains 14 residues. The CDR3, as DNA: TGCGCCTTACGGACTAGCGTGAGCACCGGGGAGCTGTTTTTT. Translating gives CALRTSVSTGELFF.

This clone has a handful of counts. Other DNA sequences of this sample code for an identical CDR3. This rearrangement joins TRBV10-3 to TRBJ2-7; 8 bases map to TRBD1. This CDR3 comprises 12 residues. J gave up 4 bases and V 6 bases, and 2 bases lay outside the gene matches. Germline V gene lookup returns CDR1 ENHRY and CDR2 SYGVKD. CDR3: CAISDRGYEQYF. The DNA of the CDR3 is TGTGCCATCAGCGACAGGGGTTACGAGCAGTACTTC.

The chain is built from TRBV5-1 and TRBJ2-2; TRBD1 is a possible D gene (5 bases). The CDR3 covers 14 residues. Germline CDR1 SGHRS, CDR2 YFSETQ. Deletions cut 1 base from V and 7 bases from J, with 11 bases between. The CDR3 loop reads CASSLQGVVGELFF. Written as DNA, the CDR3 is TGCGCCAGCAGCTTGCAGGGCGTTGTCGGGGAGCTGTTTTTT.

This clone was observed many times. The CDR3 DNA reads TGTGCTAGTGCCTCCACAGCCAGGGGCTGGGAAGAGACCCAGTACTTC. Its translation: CASASTARGWEETQYF. The chain joins TRBV12-5 to TRBJ2-5, with D possibly matching TRBD1 (6 bases). CDR3 size: 16 residues. Germline loops: CDR1 LGHNT, CDR2 FRNRAP. V was shortened by 7 bases and J by 3 bases, with 21 bases between the two germline ends. Drawing the rest from reference TRBV12-5 and TRBJ2-5, the complete variable domain is DARVTQTPRHKVTEMGQEVTMRCQPILGHNTVFWYRQTMMQGLELLAYFRNRAPLDDSGMPKDRFSAEMPDATLATLKIQPSEPRDSAVYFCASASTARGWEETQYFGPGTRLLVL.

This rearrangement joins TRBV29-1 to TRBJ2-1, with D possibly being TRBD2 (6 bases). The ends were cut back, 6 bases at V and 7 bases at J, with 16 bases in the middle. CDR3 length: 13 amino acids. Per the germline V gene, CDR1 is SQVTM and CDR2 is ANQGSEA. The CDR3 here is CSVKGLAGNEQFF. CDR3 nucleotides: TGCAGCGTAAAGGGACTCGCGGGGAATGAGCAGTTCTTC.

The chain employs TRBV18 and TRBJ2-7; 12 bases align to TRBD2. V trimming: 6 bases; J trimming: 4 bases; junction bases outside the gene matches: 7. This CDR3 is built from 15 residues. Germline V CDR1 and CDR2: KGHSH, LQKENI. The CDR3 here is CASSLAGGPGYEQYF. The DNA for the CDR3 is TGTGCCAGCTCCCTAGCGGGAGGGCCGGGTTACGAGCAGTACTTC.

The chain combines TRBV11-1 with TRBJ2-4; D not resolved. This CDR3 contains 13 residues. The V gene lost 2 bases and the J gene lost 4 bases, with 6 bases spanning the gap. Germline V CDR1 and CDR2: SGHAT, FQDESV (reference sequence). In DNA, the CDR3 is TGTGCCAGCAGCTTAAGAGAGAAAAACATTCAGTACTTC. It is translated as CASSLREKNIQYF.

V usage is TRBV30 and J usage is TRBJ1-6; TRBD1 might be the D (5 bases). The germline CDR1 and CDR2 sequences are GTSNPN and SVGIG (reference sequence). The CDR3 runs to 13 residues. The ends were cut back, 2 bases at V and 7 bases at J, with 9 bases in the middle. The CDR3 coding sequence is TGTGCCTGGAGTCTACAGGTGAATTCACCCCTCCACTTT. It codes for CAWSLQVNSPLHF.

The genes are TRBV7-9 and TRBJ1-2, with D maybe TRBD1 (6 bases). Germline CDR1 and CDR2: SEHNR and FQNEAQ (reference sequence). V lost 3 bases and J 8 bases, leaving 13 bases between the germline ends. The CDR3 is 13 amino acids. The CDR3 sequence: CASSFLRGQGYTF. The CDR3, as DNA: TGTGCCAGCAGCTTTTTGCGGGGGCAAGGCTACACCTTC.

This chain's CDR3 is CASSYRLAGGEETQYF. In DNA form, the CDR3 reads TGTGCCAGCAGCTATCGACTAGCGGGAGGGGAAGAGACCCAGTACTTC. The chain links TRBV4-2 to TRBJ2-5, with TRBD2 matching over 14 bases. V dropped 5 bases and J dropped 3; count of bases not matched to a gene: 5. The CDR3 extends over 16 amino acids. CDR1 and CDR2 from the germline V gene are LGHNA and YNFKEQ.

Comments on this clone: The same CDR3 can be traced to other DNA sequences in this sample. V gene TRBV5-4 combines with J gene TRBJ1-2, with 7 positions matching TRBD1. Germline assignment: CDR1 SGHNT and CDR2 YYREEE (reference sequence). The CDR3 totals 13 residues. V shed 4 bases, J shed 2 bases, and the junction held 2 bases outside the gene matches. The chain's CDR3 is CASSLGGNYGYTF. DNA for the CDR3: TGTGCCAGCAGCCTAGGGGGCAACTATGGCTACACCTTC. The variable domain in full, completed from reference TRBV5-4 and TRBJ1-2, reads ETGVTQSPTHLIKTRGQQVTLRCSSQSGHNTVSWYQQALGQGPQFIFQYYREEENGRGNFPPRFSGLQFPNYSSELNVNALELDDSALYLCASSLGGNYGYTFGSGTRLTVV.

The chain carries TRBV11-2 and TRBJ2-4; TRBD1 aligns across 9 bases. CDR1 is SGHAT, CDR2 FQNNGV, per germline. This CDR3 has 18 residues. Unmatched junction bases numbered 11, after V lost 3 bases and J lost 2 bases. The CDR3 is CASSLRPGQGDPKNIQYF. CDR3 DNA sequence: TGTGCCAGCAGCTTGAGACCGGGACAGGGCGACCCCAAAAACATTCAGTACTTC. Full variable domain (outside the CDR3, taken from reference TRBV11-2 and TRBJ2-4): EAGVAQSPRYKIIEKRQSVAFWCNPISGHATLYWYQQILGQGPKLLIQFQNNGVVDDSQLPKDRFSAERLKGVDSTLKIQPAKLEDSAVYLCASSLRPGQGDPKNIQYFGAGTRLSVL.

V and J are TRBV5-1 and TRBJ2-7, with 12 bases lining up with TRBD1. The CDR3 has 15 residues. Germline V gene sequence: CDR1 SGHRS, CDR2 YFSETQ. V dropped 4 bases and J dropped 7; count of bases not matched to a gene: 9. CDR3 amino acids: CASSPRDRGRGEQYF. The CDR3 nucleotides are TGCGCCAGCAGCCCCAGGGACAGGGGGCGCGGTGAGCAGTACTTC.

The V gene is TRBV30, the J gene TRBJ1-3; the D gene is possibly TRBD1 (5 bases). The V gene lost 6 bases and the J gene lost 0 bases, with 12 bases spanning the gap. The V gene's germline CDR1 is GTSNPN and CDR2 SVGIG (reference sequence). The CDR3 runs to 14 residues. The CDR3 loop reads CACISDNSGNTIYF. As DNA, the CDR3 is TGTGCCTGTATATCGGACAACTCTGGAAACACCATATATTTT.

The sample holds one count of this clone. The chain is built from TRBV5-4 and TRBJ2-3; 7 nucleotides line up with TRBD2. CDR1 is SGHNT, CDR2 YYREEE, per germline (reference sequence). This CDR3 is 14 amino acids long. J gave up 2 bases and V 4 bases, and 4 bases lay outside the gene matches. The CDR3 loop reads CASSGTTLTDTQYF. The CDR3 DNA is TGTGCCAGCAGCGGGACTACCCTCACAGATACGCAGTATTTT.

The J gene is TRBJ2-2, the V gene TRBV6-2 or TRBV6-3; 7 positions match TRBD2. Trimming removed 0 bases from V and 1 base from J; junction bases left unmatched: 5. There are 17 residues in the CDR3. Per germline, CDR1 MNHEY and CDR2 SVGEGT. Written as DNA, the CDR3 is TGTGCCAGCAGTTACTCGCCGGCTAGCGGGAACACCGGGGAGCTGTTTTTT. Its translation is CASSYSPASGNTGELFF.

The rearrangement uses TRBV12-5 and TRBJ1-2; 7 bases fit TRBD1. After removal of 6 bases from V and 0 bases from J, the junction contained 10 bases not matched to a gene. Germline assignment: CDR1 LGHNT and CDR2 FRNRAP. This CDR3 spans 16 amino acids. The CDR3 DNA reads TGTGCTAGTGGAGGGGGCAGCCAGCCAGCTAACTATGGCTACACCTTC. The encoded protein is CASGGGSQPANYGYTF.

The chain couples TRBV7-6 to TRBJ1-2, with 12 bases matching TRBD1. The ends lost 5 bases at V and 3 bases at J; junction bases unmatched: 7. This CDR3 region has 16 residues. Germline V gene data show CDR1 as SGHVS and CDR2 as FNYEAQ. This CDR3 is CASSPGTGGVYYGYTF. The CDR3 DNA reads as TGTGCCAGCAGCCCAGGGACAGGGGGCGTTTACTATGGCTACACCTTC.

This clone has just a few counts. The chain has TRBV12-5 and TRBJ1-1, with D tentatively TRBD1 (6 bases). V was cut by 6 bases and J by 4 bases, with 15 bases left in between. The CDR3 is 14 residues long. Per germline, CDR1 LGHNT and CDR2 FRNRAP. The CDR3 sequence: CASGRGGLGTEAFF. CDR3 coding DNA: TGTGCTAGTGGGCGAGGGGGTTTAGGCACTGAAGCTTTCTTT.

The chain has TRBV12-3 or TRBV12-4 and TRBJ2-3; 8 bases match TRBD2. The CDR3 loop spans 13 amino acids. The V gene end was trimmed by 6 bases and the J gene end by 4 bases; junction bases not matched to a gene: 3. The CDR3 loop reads CASSIGGADTQYF. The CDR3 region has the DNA TGTGCCAGCAGCATCGGGGGGGCAGATACGCAGTATTTT.

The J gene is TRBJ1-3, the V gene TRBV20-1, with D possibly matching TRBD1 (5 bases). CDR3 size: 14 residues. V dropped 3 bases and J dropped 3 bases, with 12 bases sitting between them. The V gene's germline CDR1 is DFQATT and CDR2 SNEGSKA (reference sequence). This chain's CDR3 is CSASVGADGNTIYF. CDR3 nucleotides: TGCAGTGCTAGTGTAGGGGCGGATGGAAACACCATATATTTT.

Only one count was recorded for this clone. In DNA form, the CDR3 reads TGTGCCAGCAGCTTACAGGGGCAGCACACTGAAGCTTTCTTT. It specifies CASSLQGQHTEAFF. The chain links TRBV7-9 to TRBJ1-1; D is possibly TRBD1 (6 bases). Trimming stripped 2 bases from V and 3 bases from J, with 10 bases between. The CDR3 length is 14 residues. Germline CDR1 reads SEHNR; CDR2 reads FQNEAQ (reference sequence).